One and the same sample provided the 16 T cell receptor beta chains below, sequenced in a study of Graves' ophthalmopathy and Graves' hyperthyroidism. Researchers took RNA transcripts and amplified TCR beta CDR3 regions from them. RT-PCR in the first round used HTBI primers; a second-round multiplex PCR followed. A single record per CDR3 protein comes from TCRdb applying MiXCR to the multiplex PCR reads. In the table there are about 600,000 distinct CDR3 sequences, 35% to 40% of which are singletons. Input material: peripheral blood or thyroid tissue (not recorded which). All receptors come from an adult man with Graves' hyperthyroidism.

On this clonotype: Since a much larger clone is just one base distant, this may be a read error. The J gene is TRBJ1-1, the V gene TRBV12-3 or TRBV12-4, with D perhaps TRBD1 (5 bases). CDR3 length equals 14 residues. V was trimmed by 4 bases and J by 5 bases, leaving 14 bases between them. The CDR3 DNA reads TGTGCCAGCAGTTATAACCCAGGGTTTACTGAAGCTTTCTTT. Translation: CASSYNPGFTEAFF.

This clonotype was detected many times. The chain carries TRBV29-1 and TRBJ1-2; possible D gene TRBD1, 6 bases. CDR1 SQVTM and CDR2 ANQGSEA come from the germline V gene. V lost 0 bases and J 7 bases, leaving 9 bases between the germline ends. This CDR3 is 12 amino acids long. The CDR3 coding sequence is TGCAGCGTTGAAGATGACAGGAGTGGCTACACCTTC. It is translated as CSVEDDRSGYTF.

This clonotype was counted many times. This chain connects TRBV7-3 to TRBJ1-6, with D hard to call. Germline loops: CDR1 SGHTA, CDR2 FQGTGA. This CDR3 is built from 16 residues. V lost 0 bases, J lost 0 bases, and 6 bases lay in between. CDR3 residues: CASSLTGSSYNSPLHF. The CDR3 DNA is TGTGCCAGCAGCTTAACAGGGAGCTCCTATAATTCACCCCTCCACTTT.

About this clonotype itself: A read error may explain this, as a much larger clone is one base away. The chain is built from TRBV12-3 or TRBV12-4 and TRBJ1-1; 11 nucleotides match TRBD1. The CDR3 contains 14 residues. CDR3 loop: CASSSTADRGRTLF. DNA of the CDR3: TGTGCCAGCAGTTCCACGGCGGACAGGGGGCGGACTCTCTTT.

This clonotype was recorded at least ten times. V usage is TRBV7-2 and J usage is TRBJ2-7; unclear D gene. V gave up 2 bases and J gave up 3 bases, with 8 bases separating them. This CDR3 contains 13 residues. The germline gives CDR1 SGHTA, CDR2 FQGNSA. CDR3 in DNA: TGTGCCAGCAGCTTACCTGGCGACTACGAGCAGTACTTC. Translated: CASSLPGDYEQYF.

This clonotype was seen repeatedly, ten times or more. V is TRBV14 and J is TRBJ1-5; no clear D gene. Between the trimmed V and J ends, which lost 4 bases and 5 bases, there was a span of 6 bases. CDR1 and CDR2 from the germline V gene are SGHDN and FVKESK. The CDR3 consists of 12 residues. The CDR3 loop is CASSPLYQPQHF. CDR3 coding DNA: TGTGCCAGCAGCCCCCTGTATCAGCCCCAGCATTTT.

This clonotype appeared many times. The gene calls are TRBV29-1 and TRBJ2-7; the D is unclear. In germline, CDR1 is SQVTM, CDR2 ANQGSEA. This CDR3 spans 11 amino acids. V shed 4 bases and J shed 6 bases, with 10 bases lying between them. DNA of the CDR3: TGCAGCGTTGTCTCTCCAGCCGAGCAGTACTTC. Translation gives CSVVSPAEQYF.

There are many counts of this clonotype. The chain is built from TRBV5-1 and TRBJ2-7, with 7 bases lining up with TRBD1. The CDR3 is 16 amino acids. The germline CDR1 and CDR2 sequences are SGHRS and YFSETQ. J gave up 2 bases and V 0 bases, and 8 bases lay outside the gene matches. CDR3 DNA: TGCGCCAGCAGCTTGGCTATCGGGACAGCCACCTACGAGCAGTACTTC. Translation gives CASSLAIGTATYEQYF.

The chain couples TRBV24-1 to TRBJ2-3; D may correspond to TRBD1 or TRBD2 (5 bases each). CDR1 and CDR2 from the germline V gene are KGHDR and SFDVKD. The CDR3 covers 16 residues. Trimming removed 0 bases at V and 1 base at J, with 10 bases between. CDR3 nucleotide sequence: TGTGCCACCAGTGATTTGCGAATGGGGGGCACAGATACGCAGTATTTT. This sequence encodes CATSDLRMGGTDTQYF.

At least ten counts were recorded for this clonotype. The gene calls are TRBV12-3 or TRBV12-4 and TRBJ1-2, with TRBD1 matching 8 bases. CDR3 size: 14 residues. Germline trimming cut 5 bases from V and 4 bases from J; bases unmatched to any gene: 6. The CDR3 region is CASSRDRPLYGYTF. The DNA for the CDR3 is TGTGCCAGCAGTCGGGACAGGCCCCTCTATGGCTACACCTTC.

J is TRBJ1-2 and V is TRBV6-6; D is undetermined. The germline V and J ends were trimmed by 2 bases and 4 bases, with 14 bases remaining between them. This CDR3 is built from 15 residues. Per germline, CDR1 MNHNY and CDR2 SVGAGI (reference sequence). CDR3 DNA: TGTGCCAGCAGTTACGCGACGGCGCACGGCTATGGCTACACCTTC. Its translation: CASSYATAHGYGYTF.

The genes are TRBV29-1 and TRBJ2-7; 10 bases match TRBD2. V lost 4 bases to trimming and J lost 7 bases; unmatched junction nucleotides: 7. This CDR3 region has 13 residues. Germline-derived CDR1 and CDR2 are SQVTM and ANQGSEA. CDR3 coding DNA: TGCAGCGTTGGATCCAGCGGGAGGGGTGAGCAGTACTTC. This encodes CSVGSSGRGEQYF.

This chain connects TRBV12-5 to TRBJ1-4; 7 bases agree with TRBD1. V trimming: 4 bases; J trimming: 7 bases; junction bases outside the gene matches: 9. The CDR3 is 15 residues long. The V gene's germline CDR1 is LGHNT and CDR2 FRNRAP. CDR3 coding DNA: TGTGCTAGTGGTTCCCCGGGACAGTTCGGTGAAAAACTGTTTTTT. It is translated as CASGSPGQFGEKLFF.

V usage is TRBV9 and J usage is TRBJ2-2, with D tentatively TRBD1 (6 bases). The V gene lost 3 bases and the J gene lost 2 bases, with 14 bases spanning the gap. CDR3 size: 16 residues. Germline V gene sequence: CDR1 SGDLS, CDR2 YYNGEE. CDR3 in DNA: TGTGCCAGCAGCGGAGTGAGCAGGGGAAACACCGGGGAGCTGTTTTTT. It yields the protein CASSGVSRGNTGELFF.

About this clonotype itself: A much larger clone lies a single base off, so this may be a read error. This rearrangement joins TRBV7-8 to TRBJ2-2; D is ambiguous. Deletions cut 5 bases from V and 2 bases from J, with 12 bases between. The CDR3 covers 15 residues. Germline V gene lookup returns CDR1 SGHVS and CDR2 FQNEAQ. For the CDR3, the DNA is TGTGCCAGCAGCCGCCGGTGGTCAAACACCGGGGAGCTGTTTTTT. As protein: CASSRRWSNTGELFF.

To note about this clonotype: A much larger clone lies a single base off, so this may be a read error. The chain links TRBV4-1 to TRBJ1-6; 8 bases agree with TRBD1. CDR3 length: 17 amino acids. Per germline, CDR1 MGHRA and CDR2 YSYEKL. The CDR3 DNA is TGCGCCAGCAGCCAAGCCTTACAGGGGGTCCGGGATTCACCCCCCCACTTT. Residues: CASSQALQGVRDSPPHF.